This entry describes one TCR beta chain. Its antigen is still unknown. The entry originates in a study of radiotherapy plus CTLA-4 blockade in lung cancer. Points from the study as a whole: Researchers report tumor-derived TCR clones expanding in blood after radiotherapy plus ipilimumab.

Profiling relied on immunoSEQ multiplex PCR, and the TCRdb table lists in-frame clones only, not all of them. The sample lists 90,000 to 100,000 clones; 88% were seen once. Germline V lookup: CDR1 GTSNPN, CDR2 SVGIG (reference sequence). The CDR3 covers 11 residues. Trimming pared 0 bases from V and 6 bases from J, leaving 5 bases between. The study treated chemo-refractory metastatic non-small-cell lung cancer patients with focal radiation plus ipilimumab CTLA-4 blockade. The sequencing here drew on peripheral blood, taken from a patient treated with radiotherapy plus ipilimumab. The sequence was collected from a human donor with non-small cell lung cancer that progressed on radiotherapy plus ipilimumab. V and J are TRBV30 and TRBJ1-1; D not certain. The CDR3 sequence is CAWSVGAEAFF. The CDR3 nucleotides read TGTGCCTGGAGTGTGGGAGCTGAAGCTTTCTTT.